Below are 6 T cell receptor beta chains sequenced from a single sample in a study of chemoradiotherapy in HPV16-positive cancers. The repertoire was sequenced with immunoSEQ multiplex PCR; TCRdb's copy has only in-frame clones and lacks some. The profile covers 5,500 to 7,000 clones, with 60% to 85% appearing a single time and less than 40% taken by the ten largest. The sample was taken from a patient who underwent chemoradiotherapy. Receptor source: a human donor with HPV-associated anogenital cancer.

J is TRBJ2-2 and V is TRBV7-2, with 14 bases lining up with TRBD2. The junction had 3 bases not matched to a gene; V was cut back by 5 bases and J by 4 bases. This CDR3 spans 16 amino acids. CDR1 and CDR2 (germline): SGHTA, FQGNSA. The CDR3 DNA is TGTGCCAGCAGCGCGACTAGCGGGAGGGCCACCGGGGAGCTGTTTTTT. Its translation: CASSATSGRATGELFF.

The rearrangement uses TRBV9 and TRBJ2-1; 11 positions match TRBD2. Germline values: CDR1 SGDLS, CDR2 YYNGEE. Trimming removed 4 bases from V and 2 bases from J; junction bases left unmatched: 5. CDR3 size: 16 residues. The CDR3 is CASSIRLAGTYNEQFF. Here the CDR3 DNA reads TGTGCCAGCAGCATTCGACTAGCGGGGACCTACAATGAGCAGTTCTTC.

The chain joins TRBV7-2 to TRBJ1-1; no firm D call. Germline CDR1 SGHTA, CDR2 FQGNSA. V was trimmed by 3 bases and J by 5 bases, leaving 7 bases between them. The CDR3 loop spans 12 amino acids. This chain's CDR3 is CASSLGRTEAFF. The CDR3, as DNA: TGTGCCAGCAGCTTGGGGAGGACTGAAGCTTTCTTT.

This chain links TRBV4-3 with TRBJ2-3, with D tentatively TRBD1 or TRBD2 (6 bases each). V lost 0 bases, J lost 5 bases, and 12 bases lay in between. Germline-derived CDR1 and CDR2 are LGHNA and YSLEER. The CDR3 is 15 residues long. The CDR3 spells CASSQDPGAVDTQYF. The DNA for the CDR3 is TGCGCCAGCAGCCAAGATCCGGGGGCCGTAGATACGCAGTATTTT.

There are a few counts of this clone. The chain employs TRBV7-8 and TRBJ2-1; tentatively, D is TRBD1 (6 bases). V lost 5 bases and J 4 bases, leaving 12 bases between the germline ends. The CDR3 sequence is 14 residues long. The germline gives CDR1 SGHVS, CDR2 FQNEAQ. The CDR3 DNA follows: TGTGCCAGCAGCCCACTACAGGGTTACAATGAGCAGTTCTTC. This gives the protein CASSPLQGYNEQFF. The full variable domain, completed using reference TRBV7-8 and TRBJ2-1, is GAGVSQSPRYKVAKRGQDVALRCDPISGHVSLFWYQQALGQGPEFLTYFQNEAQLDKSGLPSDRFFAERPEGSVSTLKIQRTQQEDSAVYLCASSPLQGYNEQFFGPGTRLTVL.

This chain links TRBV27 with TRBJ1-2; 10 bases are shared with TRBD1. Germline trimming cut 1 base from V and 6 bases from J; bases unmatched to any gene: 23. CDR1 and CDR2 from the germline V gene are MNHEY and SMNVEV (reference sequence). The CDR3 runs 21 residues. CDR3 sequence reads: CASSLLGTGTGVPEARHGYTF. The CDR3 bases are TGTGCCAGCAGTTTATTGGGGACCGGGACAGGGGTCCCCGAGGCCCGACATGGCTACACCTTC.